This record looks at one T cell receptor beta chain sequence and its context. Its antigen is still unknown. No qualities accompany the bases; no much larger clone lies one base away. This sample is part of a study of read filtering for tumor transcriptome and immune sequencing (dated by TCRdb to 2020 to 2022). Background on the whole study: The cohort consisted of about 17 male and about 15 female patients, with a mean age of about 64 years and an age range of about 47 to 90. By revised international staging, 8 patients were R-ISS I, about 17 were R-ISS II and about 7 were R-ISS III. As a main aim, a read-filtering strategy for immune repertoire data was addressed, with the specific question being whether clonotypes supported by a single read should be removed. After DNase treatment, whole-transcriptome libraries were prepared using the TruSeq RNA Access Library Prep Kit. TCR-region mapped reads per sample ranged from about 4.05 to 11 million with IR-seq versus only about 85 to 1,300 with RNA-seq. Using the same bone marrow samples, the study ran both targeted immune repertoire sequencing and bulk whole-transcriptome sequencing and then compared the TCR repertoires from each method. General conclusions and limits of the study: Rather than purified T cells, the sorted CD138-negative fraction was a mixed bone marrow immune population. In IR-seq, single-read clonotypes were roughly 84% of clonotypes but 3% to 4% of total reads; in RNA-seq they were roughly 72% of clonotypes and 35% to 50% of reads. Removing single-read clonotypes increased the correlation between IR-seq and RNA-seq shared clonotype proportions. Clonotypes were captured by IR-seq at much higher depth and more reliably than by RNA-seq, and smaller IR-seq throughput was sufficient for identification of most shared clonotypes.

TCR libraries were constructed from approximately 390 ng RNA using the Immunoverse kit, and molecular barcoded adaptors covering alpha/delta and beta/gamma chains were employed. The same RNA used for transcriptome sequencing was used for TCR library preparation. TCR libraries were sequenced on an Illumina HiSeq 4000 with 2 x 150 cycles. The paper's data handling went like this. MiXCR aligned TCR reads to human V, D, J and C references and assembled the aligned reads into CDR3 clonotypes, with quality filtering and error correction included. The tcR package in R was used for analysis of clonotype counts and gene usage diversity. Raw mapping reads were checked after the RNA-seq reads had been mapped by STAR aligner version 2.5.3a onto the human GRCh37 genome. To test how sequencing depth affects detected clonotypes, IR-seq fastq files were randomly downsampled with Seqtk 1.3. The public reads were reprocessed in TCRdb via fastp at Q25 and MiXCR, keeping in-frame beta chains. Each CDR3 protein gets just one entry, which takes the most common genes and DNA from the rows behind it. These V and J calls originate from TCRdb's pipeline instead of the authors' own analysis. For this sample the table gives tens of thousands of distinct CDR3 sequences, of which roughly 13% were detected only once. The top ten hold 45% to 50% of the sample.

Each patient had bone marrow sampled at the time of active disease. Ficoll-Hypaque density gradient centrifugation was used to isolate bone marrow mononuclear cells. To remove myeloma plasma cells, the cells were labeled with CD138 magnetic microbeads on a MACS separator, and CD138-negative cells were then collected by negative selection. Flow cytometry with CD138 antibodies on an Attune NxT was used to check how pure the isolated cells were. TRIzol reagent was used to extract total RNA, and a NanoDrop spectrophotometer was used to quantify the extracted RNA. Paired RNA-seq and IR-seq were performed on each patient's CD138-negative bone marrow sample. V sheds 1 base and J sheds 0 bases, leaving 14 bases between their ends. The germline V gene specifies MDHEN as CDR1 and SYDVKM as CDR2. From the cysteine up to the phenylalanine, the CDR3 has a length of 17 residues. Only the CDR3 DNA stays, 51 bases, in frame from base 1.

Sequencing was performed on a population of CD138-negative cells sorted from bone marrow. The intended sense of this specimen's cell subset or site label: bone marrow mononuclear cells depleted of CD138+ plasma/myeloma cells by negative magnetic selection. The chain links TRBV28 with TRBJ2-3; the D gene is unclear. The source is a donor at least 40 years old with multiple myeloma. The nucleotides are TGTGCCAGCAGTTTATCCCTGGCGACTGCGAGCACAGATACGCAGTATTTT. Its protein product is CASSLSLATASTDTQYF.